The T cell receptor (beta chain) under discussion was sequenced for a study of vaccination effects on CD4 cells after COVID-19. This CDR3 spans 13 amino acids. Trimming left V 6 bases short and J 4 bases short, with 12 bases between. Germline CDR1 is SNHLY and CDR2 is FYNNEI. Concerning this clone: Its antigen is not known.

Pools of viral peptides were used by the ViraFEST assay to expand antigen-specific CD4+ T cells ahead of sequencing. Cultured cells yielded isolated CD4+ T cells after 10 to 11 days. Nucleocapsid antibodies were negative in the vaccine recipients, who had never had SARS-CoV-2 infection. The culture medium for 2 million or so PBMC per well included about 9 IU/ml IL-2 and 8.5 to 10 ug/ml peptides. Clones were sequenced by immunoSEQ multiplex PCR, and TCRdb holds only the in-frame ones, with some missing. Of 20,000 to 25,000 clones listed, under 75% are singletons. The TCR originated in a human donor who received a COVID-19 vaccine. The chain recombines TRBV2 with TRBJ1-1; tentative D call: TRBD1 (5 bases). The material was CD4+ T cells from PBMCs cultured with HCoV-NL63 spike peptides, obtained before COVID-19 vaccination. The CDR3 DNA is TGTGCCAGCAGGGGGACTTTTGGCACTGAAGCTTTCTTT. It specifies CASRGTFGTEAFF.